This entry lists 12 T cell receptor beta chains sequenced from one sample in a study of beta chain features in type 1 diabetes. Notes on the study in general: Among patients with Type 1 diabetes, TCRB CDR3s were moderately but significantly shorter in every one of the four CD4+ subsets.

Their target antigens are unknown. TCRB transcripts that were expressed got sequenced, as all of the isolated RNA had been reverse transcribed. Some clones are missing from TCRdb's copy, which holds only in-frame ones; the method was immunoSEQ multiplex PCR. Of roughly 100,000 clones listed, roughly 28% are singletons. Sequenced input: central memory CD4+ T cells from blood. The source is a woman younger than 35 with type 1 diabetes.

The rearrangement joins TRBV7-9 to TRBJ2-7; D remains unclear. This CDR3 region has 14 residues. Trimming removed 3 bases at V and 6 bases at J, with 15 bases between. Per the germline V gene, CDR1 is SEHNR and CDR2 is FQNEAQ (reference sequence). The CDR3 DNA reads as TGTGCCAGCAGCTTGAAAAATCCTAACTCCGAGCAGTACTTC. It codes for CASSLKNPNSEQYF.

The chain employs TRBV7-8 and TRBJ1-5, with 8 bases that match TRBD1. V lost 5 bases and J lost 3; bases outside the gene matches: 6. The CDR3 spans 15 residues. Germline CDR1 is SGHVS and CDR2 is FQNEAQ. Here the CDR3 DNA reads TGTGCCAGCAGCAGTGGGACAGGAGTCAATCAGCCCCAGCATTTT. It specifies CASSSGTGVNQPQHF.

The chain has TRBV30 and TRBJ2-7; D is ambiguous. Germline CDR1 and CDR2: GTSNPN and SVGIG (reference sequence). CDR3 length equals 15 residues. The V gene lost 2 bases and the J gene lost 2 bases, with 16 bases spanning the gap. CDR3 nucleotide sequence: TGTGCCTGGAGTCACGGATCGGAGTTAACCTACGAGCAGTACTTC. It codes for CAWSHGSELTYEQYF.

This clone was picked up a small number of times. The chain couples TRBV14 to TRBJ2-1; 9 bases are a match to TRBD1. The V segment lost 4 bases and the J segment 5 bases; nucleotides outside the gene matches: 6. CDR3 length equals 15 residues. The germline V gene has CDR1 SGHDN and CDR2 FVKESK. CDR3 nucleotides: TGTGCCAGCAGCCGGGACAGGGCGAGGGACAATGAGCAGTTCTTC. Protein: CASSRDRARDNEQFF.

This clone was counted only a few times. The genes are TRBV6-5 and TRBJ1-1; D is possibly TRBD1 (5 bases). The V gene lost 2 bases and the J gene lost 4 bases, with 11 bases spanning the gap. The CDR3 is 14 amino acids. Per germline, CDR1 MNHEY and CDR2 SVGAGI. The CDR3 region is CASSYAGSATEAFF. CDR3 bases: TGTGCCAGCAGTTACGCAGGGTCTGCCACTGAAGCTTTCTTT.

This clone has only a few counts. The chain is built from TRBV4-1 and TRBJ1-4, with unresolved D. Trimming removed 3 bases at V and 5 bases at J, with 10 bases between. Germline V lookup: CDR1 MGHRA, CDR2 YSYEKL. CDR3 length: 14 residues. The CDR3 protein is CASSHPTRNEKLFF. CDR3 DNA: TGCGCCAGCAGCCACCCTACGCGGAATGAAAAACTGTTTTTT.

The chain is built from TRBV6-5 and TRBJ2-1; tentative D call: TRBD1 (6 bases). V was trimmed by 6 bases and J by 7 bases, leaving 10 bases between them. The germline V gene has CDR1 MNHEY and CDR2 SVGAGI. The CDR3 is 12 amino acids. Here the CDR3 reads CASSLRGNEQFF. CDR3 bases: TGTGCCAGCAGCCTCAGGGGTAATGAGCAGTTCTTC.

The chain combines TRBV5-1 with TRBJ2-5; D gene uncertain. Trimming pared 1 base from V and 10 bases from J, leaving 11 bases between. The CDR3 covers 12 residues. Germline CDR1 and CDR2: SGHRS and YFSETQ. CDR3 amino acids: CASSLSAGDQYF. CDR3 nucleotide sequence: TGCGCCAGCAGCTTGAGTGCAGGCGACCAGTACTTC. Filled out from reference TRBV5-1 and TRBJ2-5, the complete variable domain reads KAGVTQTPRYLIKTRGQQVTLSCSPISGHRSVSWYQQTPGQGLQFLFEYFSETQRNKGNFPGRFSGRQFSNSRSEMNVSTLELGDSALYLCASSLSAGDQYFGPGTRLLVL.

The rearrangement joins TRBV2 to TRBJ2-5, with D unclear. Germline-derived CDR1 and CDR2 are SNHLY and FYNNEI. CDR3 size: 14 residues. Deletions cut 6 bases from V and 4 bases from J, with 15 bases between. DNA of the CDR3: TGTGCCAGCAGGATGGTTCCATCGGGAGAGACCCAGTACTTC. Residues: CASRMVPSGETQYF. The variable domain in full, completed from reference TRBV2 and TRBJ2-5, reads EPEVTQTPSHQVTQMGQEVILRCVPISNHLYFYWYRQILGQKVEFLVSFYNNEISEKSEIFDDQFSVERPDGSNFTLKIRSTKLEDSAMYFCASRMVPSGETQYFGPGTRLLVL.

CDR3 sequence reads: CASSSKYTSGRALNTDTQYF. The CDR3 DNA reads as TGCGCCAGCAGCTCTAAATACACTAGCGGGAGGGCGTTAAACACAGATACGCAGTATTTT. The chain combines TRBV5-1 with TRBJ2-3, with TRBD2 matching over 13 bases. Per germline, CDR1 SGHRS and CDR2 YFSETQ. Trimming removed 3 bases from V and 2 bases from J; junction bases left unmatched: 15. This CDR3 has 20 amino acids. The full variable domain, in which reference TRBV5-1 and TRBJ2-3 provide the parts outside the CDR3, is KAGVTQTPRYLIKTRGQQVTLSCSPISGHRSVSWYQQTPGQGLQFLFEYFSETQRNKGNFPGRFSGRQFSNSRSEMNVSTLELGDSALYLCASSSKYTSGRALNTDTQYFGPGTRLTVL.

This clone was observed a handful of times. The chain has TRBV9 and TRBJ2-5, with 8 bases lining up with TRBD1. CDR3 size: 16 residues. J lost 4 bases, V lost 0 bases, and 8 bases had no gene match. The germline CDR1 and CDR2 sequences are SGDLS and YYNGEE. DNA for the CDR3: TGTGCCAGCAGCGTAGGGACAGGGTTTACAGGAGAGACCCAGTACTTC. This encodes CASSVGTGFTGETQYF.

This clone was observed a handful of times. The J gene is TRBJ2-1, the V gene TRBV7-2; 10 positions match TRBD2. Germline values: CDR1 SGHTA, CDR2 FQGNSA. V shed 6 bases, J shed 2 bases, and the junction held 7 bases outside the gene matches. The CDR3 spans 16 residues. This CDR3 is CASRSGGLAAYNEQFF. The CDR3 DNA reads as TGTGCCAGCAGATCTGGTGGACTAGCGGCCTACAATGAGCAGTTCTTC.